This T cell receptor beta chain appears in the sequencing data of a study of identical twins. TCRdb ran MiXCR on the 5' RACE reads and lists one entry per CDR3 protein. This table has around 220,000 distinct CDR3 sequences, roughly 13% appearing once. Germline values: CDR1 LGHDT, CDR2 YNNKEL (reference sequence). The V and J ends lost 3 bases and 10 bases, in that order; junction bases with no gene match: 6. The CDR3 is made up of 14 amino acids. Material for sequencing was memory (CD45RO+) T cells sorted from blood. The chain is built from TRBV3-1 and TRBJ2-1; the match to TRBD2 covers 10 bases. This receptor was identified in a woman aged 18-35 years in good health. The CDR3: CASSHLAGVLEQFF. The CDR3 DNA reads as TGTGCCAGCAGCCACCTAGCGGGAGTTCTGGAGCAGTTCTTC.